This T cell receptor (beta chain) was observed in a study of T-cell memory formation after mild COVID-19. Background on the study: The TCR clusters were mostly specific to one donor.

Findings of the study overall: Among clones peaking at day 37 in the second wave, SARS-CoV-2 specificity remained unconfirmed. Clones that contracted from day 15 to 85 were balanced CD4/CD8, while later expanders leaned CD4+.

The germline V and J ends were trimmed by 4 bases and 5 bases, with 15 bases remaining between them. The germline V gene has CDR1 SGHVS and CDR2 FNYEAQ. The CDR3 runs 15 residues. As to this clonotype: Antigen specificity is unknown.

It was 5'RACE with constant-segment primers that produced the TCR alpha and TCR beta cDNA libraries, which carried sample barcodes and UMIs. TCRdb reprocessed the 5' RACE reads via MiXCR and lists one record per CDR3 protein. The sample consists of approximately 570,000 distinct CDR3 sequences, more than 15% of them appearing once. The J gene is TRBJ2-1, the V gene TRBV7-6; perhaps TRBD1 as D (6 bases). The sequencing sample was made of PBMCs or a T cell subset sorted from them (not recorded which). The sequence came from an adult woman who had mild COVID-19 (a few samples of this study predate the infection). Cell type and time point are not known. The CDR3 spells CASSSWRTDNNEQFF. In DNA form, the CDR3 reads TGTGCCAGCAGCTCGTGGAGGACAGACAACAATGAGCAGTTCTTC.